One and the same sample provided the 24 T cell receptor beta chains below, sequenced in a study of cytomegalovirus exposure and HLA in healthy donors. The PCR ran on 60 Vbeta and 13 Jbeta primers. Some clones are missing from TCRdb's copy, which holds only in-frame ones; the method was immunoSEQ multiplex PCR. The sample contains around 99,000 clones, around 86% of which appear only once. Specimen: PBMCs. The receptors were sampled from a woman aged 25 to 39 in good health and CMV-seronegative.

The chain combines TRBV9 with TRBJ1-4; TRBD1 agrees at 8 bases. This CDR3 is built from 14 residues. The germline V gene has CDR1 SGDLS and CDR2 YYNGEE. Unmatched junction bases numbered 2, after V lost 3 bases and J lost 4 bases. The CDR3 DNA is TGTGCCAGCAGCGGCGGGACAGGTAATGAAAAACTGTTTTTT. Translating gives CASSGGTGNEKLFF.

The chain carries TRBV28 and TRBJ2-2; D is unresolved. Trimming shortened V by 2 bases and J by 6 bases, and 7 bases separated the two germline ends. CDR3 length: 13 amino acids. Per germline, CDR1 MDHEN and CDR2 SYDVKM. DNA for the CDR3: TGTGCCAGCAGTTTAACGAGCCCCGGGGAGCTGTTTTTT. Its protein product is CASSLTSPGELFF.

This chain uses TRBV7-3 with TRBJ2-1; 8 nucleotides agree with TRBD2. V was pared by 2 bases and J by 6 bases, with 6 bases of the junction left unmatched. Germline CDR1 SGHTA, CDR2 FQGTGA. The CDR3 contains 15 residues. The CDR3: CASSLAGTSGNEQFF. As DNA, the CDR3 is TGTGCCAGCAGCTTAGCAGGGACTAGTGGCAATGAGCAGTTCTTC.

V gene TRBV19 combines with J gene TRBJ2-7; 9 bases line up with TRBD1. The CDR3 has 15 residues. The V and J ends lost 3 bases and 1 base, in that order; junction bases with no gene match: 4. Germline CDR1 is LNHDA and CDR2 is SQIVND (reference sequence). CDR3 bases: TGTGCCAGTAGTATTTACGGACAGGGGTCCTACGAGCAGTACTTC. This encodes CASSIYGQGSYEQYF.

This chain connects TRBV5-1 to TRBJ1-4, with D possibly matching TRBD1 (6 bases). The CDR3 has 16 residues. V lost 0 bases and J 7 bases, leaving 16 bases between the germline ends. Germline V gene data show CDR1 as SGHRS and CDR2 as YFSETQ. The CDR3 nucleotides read TGCGCCAGCAGCTTGGAGGGGCGCGGACAGTTTGAAAAACTGTTTTTT. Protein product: CASSLEGRGQFEKLFF. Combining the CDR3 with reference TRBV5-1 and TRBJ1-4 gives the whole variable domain KAGVTQTPRYLIKTRGQQVTLSCSPISGHRSVSWYQQTPGQGLQFLFEYFSETQRNKGNFPGRFSGRQFSNSRSEMNVSTLELGDSALYLCASSLEGRGQFEKLFFGSGTQLSVL.

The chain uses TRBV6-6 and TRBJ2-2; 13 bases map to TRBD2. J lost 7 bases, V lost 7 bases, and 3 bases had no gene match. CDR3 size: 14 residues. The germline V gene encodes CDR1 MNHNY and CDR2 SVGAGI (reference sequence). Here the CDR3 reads CASKGTSGVGELFF. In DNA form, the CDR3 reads TGTGCCAGCAAAGGGACTAGCGGGGTCGGGGAGCTGTTTTTT.

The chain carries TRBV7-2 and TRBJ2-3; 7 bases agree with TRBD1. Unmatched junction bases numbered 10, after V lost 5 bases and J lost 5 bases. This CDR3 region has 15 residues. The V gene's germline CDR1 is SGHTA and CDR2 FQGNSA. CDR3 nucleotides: TGTGCCAGCAGCCGAATAATGGCAGGGGGAGATACGCAGTATTTT. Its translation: CASSRIMAGGDTQYF. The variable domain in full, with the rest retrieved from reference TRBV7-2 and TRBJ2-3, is GAGVSQSPSNKVTEKGKDVELRCDPISGHTALYWYRQSLGQGLEFLIYFQGNSAPDKSGLPSDRFSAERTGGSVSTLTIQRTQQEDSAVYLCASSRIMAGGDTQYFGPGTRLTVL.

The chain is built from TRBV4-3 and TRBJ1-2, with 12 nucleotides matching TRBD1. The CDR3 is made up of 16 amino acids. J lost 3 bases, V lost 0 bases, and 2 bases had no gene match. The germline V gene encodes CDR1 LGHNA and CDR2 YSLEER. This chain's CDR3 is CASSQDGTGGHYGYTF. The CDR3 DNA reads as TGCGCCAGCAGCCAAGATGGGACAGGGGGCCACTATGGCTACACCTTC.

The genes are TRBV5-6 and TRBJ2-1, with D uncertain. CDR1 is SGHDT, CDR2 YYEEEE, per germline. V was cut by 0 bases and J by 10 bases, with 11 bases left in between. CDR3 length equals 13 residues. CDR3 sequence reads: CASSLGPGREQFF. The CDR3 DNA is TGTGCCAGCAGCTTGGGACCAGGAAGGGAGCAGTTCTTC.

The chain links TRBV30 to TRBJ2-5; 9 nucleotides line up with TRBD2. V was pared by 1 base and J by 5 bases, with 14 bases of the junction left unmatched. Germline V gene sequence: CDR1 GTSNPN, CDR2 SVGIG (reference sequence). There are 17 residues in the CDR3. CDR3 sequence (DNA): TGTGCCTGGAGTGGCGGGGGGGCGGGGGTGGGGACGGAGACCCAGTACTTC. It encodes CAWSGGGAGVGTETQYF.

This CDR3 reads CASSPTGQAKNIQYF. CDR3 nucleotide sequence: TGTGCCAGCTCTCCGACAGGGCAAGCCAAAAACATTCAGTACTTC. V is TRBV18 and J is TRBJ2-4; 7 bases fit TRBD1. V shed 6 bases and J 0 bases; nucleotides not matched to a gene: 5. CDR3 length: 15 amino acids. The germline V gene encodes CDR1 KGHSH and CDR2 LQKENI.

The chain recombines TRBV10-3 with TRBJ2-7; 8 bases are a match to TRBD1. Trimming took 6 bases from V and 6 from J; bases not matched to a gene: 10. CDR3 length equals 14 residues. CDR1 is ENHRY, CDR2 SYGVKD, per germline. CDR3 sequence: CAIRTAIDRGEQYF. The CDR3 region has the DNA TGTGCCATCAGGACCGCGATAGACAGGGGCGAGCAGTACTTC.

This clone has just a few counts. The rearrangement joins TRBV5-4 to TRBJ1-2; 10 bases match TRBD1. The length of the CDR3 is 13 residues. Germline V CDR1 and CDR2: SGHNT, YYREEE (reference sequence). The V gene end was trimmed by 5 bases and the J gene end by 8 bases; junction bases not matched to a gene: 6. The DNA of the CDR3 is TGTGCCAGCAGACCGACAGGGGGCGGGGGCTACACCTTC. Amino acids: CASRPTGGGGYTF.

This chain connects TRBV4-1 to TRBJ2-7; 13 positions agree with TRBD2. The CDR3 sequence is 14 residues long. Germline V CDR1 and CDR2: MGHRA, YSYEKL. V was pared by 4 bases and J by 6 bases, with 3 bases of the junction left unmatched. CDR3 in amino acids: CASSLGLAGSEQYF. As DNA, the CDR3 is TGCGCCAGCAGCCTGGGACTAGCGGGAAGCGAGCAGTACTTC.

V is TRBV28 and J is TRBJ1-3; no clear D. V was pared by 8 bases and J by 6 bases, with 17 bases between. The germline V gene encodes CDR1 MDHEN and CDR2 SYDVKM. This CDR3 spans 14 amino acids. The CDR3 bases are TGTGCCAGCTACAGCTTTCAGTGGGTAAACACCATATATTTT. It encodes CASYSFQWVNTIYF.

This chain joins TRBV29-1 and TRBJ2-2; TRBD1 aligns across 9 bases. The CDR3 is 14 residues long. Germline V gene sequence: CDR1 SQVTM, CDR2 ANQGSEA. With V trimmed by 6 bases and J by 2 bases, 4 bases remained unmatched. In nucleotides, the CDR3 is TGCAGCGTATCGGACAGGGGAAACACCGGGGAGCTGTTTTTT. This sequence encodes CSVSDRGNTGELFF.

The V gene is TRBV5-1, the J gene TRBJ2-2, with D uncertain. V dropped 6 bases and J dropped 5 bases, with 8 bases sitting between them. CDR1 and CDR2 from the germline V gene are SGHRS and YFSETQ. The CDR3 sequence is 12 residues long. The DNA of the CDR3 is TGCGCCAGCACCTATGAAACCGGGGAGCTGTTTTTT. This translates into CASTYETGELFF.

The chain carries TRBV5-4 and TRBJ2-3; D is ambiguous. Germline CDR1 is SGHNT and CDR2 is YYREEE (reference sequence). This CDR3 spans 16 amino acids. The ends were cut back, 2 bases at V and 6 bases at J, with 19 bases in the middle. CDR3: CASSFLAAAPVDTQYF. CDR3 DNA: TGTGCCAGCAGCTTTCTGGCGGCTGCCCCGGTGGATACGCAGTATTTT. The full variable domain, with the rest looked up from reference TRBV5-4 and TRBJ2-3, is ETGVTQSPTHLIKTRGQQVTLRCSSQSGHNTVSWYQQALGQGPQFIFQYYREEENGRGNFPPRFSGLQFPNYSSELNVNALELDDSALYLCASSFLAAAPVDTQYFGPGTRLTVL.

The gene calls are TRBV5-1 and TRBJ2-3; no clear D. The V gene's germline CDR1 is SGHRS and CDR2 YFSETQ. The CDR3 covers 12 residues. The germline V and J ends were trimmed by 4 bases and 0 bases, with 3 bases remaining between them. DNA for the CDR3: TGCGCCAGCAGCCTTAGCACAGATACGCAGTATTTT. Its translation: CASSLSTDTQYF.

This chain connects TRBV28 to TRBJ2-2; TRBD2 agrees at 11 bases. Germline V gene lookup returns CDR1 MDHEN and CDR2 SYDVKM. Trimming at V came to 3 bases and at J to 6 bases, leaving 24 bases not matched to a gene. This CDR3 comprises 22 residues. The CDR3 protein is CASSFPPSTLAGVGRWAGELFF. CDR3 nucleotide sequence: TGTGCCAGCAGTTTTCCCCCCTCTACACTAGCGGGAGTGGGGCGTTGGGCCGGGGAGCTGTTTTTT.

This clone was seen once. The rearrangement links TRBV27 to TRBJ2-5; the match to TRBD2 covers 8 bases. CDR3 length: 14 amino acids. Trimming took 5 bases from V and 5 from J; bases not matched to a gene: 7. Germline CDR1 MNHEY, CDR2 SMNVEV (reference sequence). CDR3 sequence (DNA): TGTGCCAGCAGTATCGTCGGGGGGGAGGAGACCCAGTACTTC. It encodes CASSIVGGEETQYF.

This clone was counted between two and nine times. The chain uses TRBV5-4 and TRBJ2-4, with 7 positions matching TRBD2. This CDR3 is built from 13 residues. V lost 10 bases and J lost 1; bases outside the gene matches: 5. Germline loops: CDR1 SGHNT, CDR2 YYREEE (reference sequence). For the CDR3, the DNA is TGTGCCGCAAGCGGGGATGCCAAAAACATTCAGTACTTC. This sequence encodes CAASGDAKNIQYF.

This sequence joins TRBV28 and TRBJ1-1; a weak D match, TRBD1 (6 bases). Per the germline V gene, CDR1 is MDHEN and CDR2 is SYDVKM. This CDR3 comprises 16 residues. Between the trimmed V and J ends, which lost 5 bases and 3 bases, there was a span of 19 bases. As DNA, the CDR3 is TGTGCCAGCAGTCGGTCCACAGGGACGAGGTACACTGAAGCTTTCTTT. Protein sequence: CASSRSTGTRYTEAFF.

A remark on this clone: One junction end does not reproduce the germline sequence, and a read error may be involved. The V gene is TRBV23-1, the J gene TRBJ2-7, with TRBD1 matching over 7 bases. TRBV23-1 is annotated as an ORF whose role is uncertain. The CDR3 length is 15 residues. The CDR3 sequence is CASIKVRDSPYQQYF. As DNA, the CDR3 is TGCGCCAGCATTAAAGTCAGGGACAGCCCCTACCAGCAGTACTTC.